The entry below gives a single T cell receptor beta chain sequence along with its context. Its specificity is not known. J gave up 5 bases and V 6 bases, and 15 bases lay outside the gene matches. Germline V CDR1 and CDR2: SNHLY, FYNNEI. This CDR3 region has 16 residues. This specimen comes from a study of siplizumab effects on memory and regulatory T cells. Study results and limitations: Unstimulated subset assignment was obtained for only a minor fraction of alloreactive clones. Naive T cell populations appeared to exhibit greater diversity than memory cells and appeared to be major alloresponse contributors.

The protocol was immunoSEQ multiplex PCR, while the TCRdb copy is restricted to in-frame clones and leaves out a portion. The sample holds tens of thousands of clones, 96% seen once. This receptor was obtained from a human donor in good health. Sample: naive CD4+ T cells sorted from blood. The chain carries TRBV2 and TRBJ1-2; 7 nucleotides align to TRBD1. As DNA, the CDR3 is TGTGCCAGCAGGATACGGGACAGAACAGAGGTGTATGGCTACACCTTC. Its translation: CASRIRDRTEVYGYTF.